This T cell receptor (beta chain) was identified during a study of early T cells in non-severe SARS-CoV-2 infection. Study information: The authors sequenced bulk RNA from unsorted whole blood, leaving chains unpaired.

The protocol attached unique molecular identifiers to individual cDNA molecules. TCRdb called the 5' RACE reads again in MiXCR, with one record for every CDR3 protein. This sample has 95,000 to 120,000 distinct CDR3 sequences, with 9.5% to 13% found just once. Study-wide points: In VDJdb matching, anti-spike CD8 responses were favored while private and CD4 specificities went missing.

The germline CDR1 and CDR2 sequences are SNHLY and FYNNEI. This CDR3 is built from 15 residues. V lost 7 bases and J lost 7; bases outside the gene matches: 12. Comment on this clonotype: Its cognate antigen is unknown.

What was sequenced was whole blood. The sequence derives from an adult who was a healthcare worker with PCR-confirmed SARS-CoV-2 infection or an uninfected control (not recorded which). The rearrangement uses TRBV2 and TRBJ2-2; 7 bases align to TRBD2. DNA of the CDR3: TGTGCCAGCACCGACCTAGCAGGCGGGGGCGGGGAGCTGTTTTTT. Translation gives CASTDLAGGGGELFF.